The subject of this entry is one T cell receptor (beta chain). A second 7 to 11 cycle PCR used barcoded and J-beta primers. TCRdb independently ran MiXCR on the 5' RACE reads; one entry per CDR3 protein. The sample lists 1.2 million to 1.5 million distinct CDR3 sequences, roughly 60% occurring once. Isolated PBMCs totaled at least 7 million in each sample. This sample is drawn from a study of blood T cells in healthy people across ages. The V and J ends lost 6 bases and 3 bases respectively, with 12 bases between them. The CDR3 extends over 15 amino acids. Germline V gene lookup returns CDR1 MNHEY and CDR2 SVGAGI.

The clonotype originates from a man in his late teens or twenties in good health. The sequencing sample was made of blood. The chain combines TRBV6-5 with TRBJ1-6, with D maybe TRBD1 (5 bases). CDR3 region: CASSHRGDYNSPLHF. The CDR3 bases are TGTGCCAGCAGCCACCGGGGGGACTATAATTCACCCCTCCACTTT.